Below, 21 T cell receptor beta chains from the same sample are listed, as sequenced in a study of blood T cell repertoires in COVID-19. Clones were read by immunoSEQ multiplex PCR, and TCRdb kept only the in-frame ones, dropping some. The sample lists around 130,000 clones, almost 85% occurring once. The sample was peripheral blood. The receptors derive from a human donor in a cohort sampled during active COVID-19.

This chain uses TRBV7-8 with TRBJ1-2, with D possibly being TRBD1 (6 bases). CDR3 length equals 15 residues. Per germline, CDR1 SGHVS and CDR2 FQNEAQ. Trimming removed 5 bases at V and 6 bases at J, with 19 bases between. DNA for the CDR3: TGTGCCAGCAGCCCCCATCTCAGGGGAGCGGATGGCTACACCTTC. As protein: CASSPHLRGADGYTF.

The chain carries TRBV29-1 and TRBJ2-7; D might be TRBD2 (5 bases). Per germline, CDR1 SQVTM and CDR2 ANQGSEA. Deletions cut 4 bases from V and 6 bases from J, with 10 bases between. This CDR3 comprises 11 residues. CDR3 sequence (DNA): TGCAGCGTTGGGACTCGGGTCGAGCAGTACTTC. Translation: CSVGTRVEQYF.

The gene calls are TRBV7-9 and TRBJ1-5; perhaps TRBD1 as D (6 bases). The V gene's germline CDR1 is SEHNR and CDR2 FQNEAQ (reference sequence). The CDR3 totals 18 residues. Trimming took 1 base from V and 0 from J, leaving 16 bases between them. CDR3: CASSLGFDRGNSNQPQHF. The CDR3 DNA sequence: TGTGCCAGCAGCTTAGGATTTGATAGGGGGAATAGCAATCAGCCCCAGCATTTT.

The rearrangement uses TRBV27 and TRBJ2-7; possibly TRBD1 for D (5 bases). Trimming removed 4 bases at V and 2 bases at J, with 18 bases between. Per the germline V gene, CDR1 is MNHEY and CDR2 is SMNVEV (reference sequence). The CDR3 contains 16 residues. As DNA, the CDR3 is TGTGCCAGCAGTTCCCCGTCGCAGGGATTAGCCTACGAGCAGTACTTC. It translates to CASSSPSQGLAYEQYF.

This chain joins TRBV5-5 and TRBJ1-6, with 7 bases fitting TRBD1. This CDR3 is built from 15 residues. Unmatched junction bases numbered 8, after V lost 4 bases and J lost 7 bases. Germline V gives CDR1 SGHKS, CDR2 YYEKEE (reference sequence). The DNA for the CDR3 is TGTGCCAGCAGCCTCCGGCGGGACAGCAATTCACCCCTCCACTTT. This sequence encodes CASSLRRDSNSPLHF.

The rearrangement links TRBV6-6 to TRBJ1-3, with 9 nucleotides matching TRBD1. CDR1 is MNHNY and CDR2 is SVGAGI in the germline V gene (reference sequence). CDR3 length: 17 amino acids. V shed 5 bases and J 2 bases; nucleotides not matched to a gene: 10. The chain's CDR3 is CASSPDRGQGAGNTIYF. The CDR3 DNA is TGTGCCAGCAGTCCTGATAGGGGACAGGGTGCTGGAAACACCATATATTTT.

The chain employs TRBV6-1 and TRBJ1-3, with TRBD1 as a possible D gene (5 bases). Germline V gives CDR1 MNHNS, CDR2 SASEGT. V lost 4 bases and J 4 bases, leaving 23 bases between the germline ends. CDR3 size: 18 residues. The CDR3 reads CASSARRPGPGDGNTIYF. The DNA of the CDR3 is TGTGCCAGCAGTGCACGGAGACCGGGGCCGGGGGACGGAAACACCATATATTTT.

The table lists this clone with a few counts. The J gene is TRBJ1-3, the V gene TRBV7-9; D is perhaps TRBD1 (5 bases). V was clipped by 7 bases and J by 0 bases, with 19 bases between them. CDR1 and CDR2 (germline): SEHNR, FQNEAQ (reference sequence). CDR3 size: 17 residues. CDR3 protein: CASNPSKTDSSGNTIYF. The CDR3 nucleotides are TGTGCCAGCAACCCCTCTAAGACAGACAGCTCTGGAAACACCATATATTTT.

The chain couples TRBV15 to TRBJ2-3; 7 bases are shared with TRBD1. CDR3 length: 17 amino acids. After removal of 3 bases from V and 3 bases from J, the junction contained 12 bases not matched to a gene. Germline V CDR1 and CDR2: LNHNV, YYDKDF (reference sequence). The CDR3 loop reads CATSSQRGPWVTDTQYF. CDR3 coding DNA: TGTGCCACCAGCAGCCAGAGGGGGCCTTGGGTGACAGATACGCAGTATTTT.

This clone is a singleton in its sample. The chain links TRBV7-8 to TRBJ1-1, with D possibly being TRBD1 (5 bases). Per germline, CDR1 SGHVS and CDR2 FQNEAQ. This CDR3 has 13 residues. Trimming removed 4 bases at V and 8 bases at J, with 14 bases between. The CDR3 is CASSSGPGVEAFF. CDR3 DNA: TGTGCCAGCAGCTCGGGGCCGGGGGTCGAAGCTTTCTTT.

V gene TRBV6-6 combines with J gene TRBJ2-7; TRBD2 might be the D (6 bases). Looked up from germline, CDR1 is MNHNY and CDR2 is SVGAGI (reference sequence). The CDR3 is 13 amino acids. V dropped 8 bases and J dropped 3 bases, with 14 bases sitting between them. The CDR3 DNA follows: TGTGCCAGCGCTATGGGGGGTAGCTACGAGCAGTACTTC. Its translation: CASAMGGSYEQYF.

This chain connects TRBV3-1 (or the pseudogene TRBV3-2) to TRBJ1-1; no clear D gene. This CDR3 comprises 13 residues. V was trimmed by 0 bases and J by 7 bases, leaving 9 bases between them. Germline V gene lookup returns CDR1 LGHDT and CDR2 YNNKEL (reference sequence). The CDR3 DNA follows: TGTGCCAGCAGCCAAGATGGCCAGAATGAAGCTTTCTTT. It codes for CASSQDGQNEAFF.

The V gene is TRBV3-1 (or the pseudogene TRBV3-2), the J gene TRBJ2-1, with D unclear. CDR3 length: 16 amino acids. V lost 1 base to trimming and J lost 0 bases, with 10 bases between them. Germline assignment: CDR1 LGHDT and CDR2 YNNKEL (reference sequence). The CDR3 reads CASSQVRLSSYNEQFF. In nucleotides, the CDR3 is TGTGCCAGCAGCCAAGTGAGGCTGAGCTCCTACAATGAGCAGTTCTTC.

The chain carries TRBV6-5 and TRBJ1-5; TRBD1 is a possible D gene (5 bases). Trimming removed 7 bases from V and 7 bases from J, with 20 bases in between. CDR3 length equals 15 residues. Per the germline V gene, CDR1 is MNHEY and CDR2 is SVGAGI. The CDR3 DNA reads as TGTGCCAGCACCCCAATGGGCAGGGTCACACAGCCCCAGCATTTT. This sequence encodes CASTPMGRVTQPQHF.

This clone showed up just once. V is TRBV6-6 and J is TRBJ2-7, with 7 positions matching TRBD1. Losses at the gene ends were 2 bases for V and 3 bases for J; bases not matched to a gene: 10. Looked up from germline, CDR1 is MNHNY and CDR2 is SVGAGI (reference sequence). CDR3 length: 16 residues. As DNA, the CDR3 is TGTGCCAGCAGTTACCCCCAGACAGGGAAGATCTACGAGCAGTACTTC. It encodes CASSYPQTGKIYEQYF.

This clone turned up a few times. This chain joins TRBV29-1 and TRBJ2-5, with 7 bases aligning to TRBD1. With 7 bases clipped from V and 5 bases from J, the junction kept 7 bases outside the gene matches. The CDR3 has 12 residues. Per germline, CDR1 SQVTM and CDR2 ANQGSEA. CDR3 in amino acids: CSAGHRGETQYF. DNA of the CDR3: TGCAGCGCTGGACACAGGGGTGAGACCCAGTACTTC.

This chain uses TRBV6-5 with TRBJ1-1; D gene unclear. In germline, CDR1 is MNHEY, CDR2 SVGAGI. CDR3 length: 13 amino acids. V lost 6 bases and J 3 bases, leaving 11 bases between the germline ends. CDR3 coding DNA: TGTGCCAGCAGCTCTAGACCGGACACTGAAGCTTTCTTT. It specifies CASSSRPDTEAFF.

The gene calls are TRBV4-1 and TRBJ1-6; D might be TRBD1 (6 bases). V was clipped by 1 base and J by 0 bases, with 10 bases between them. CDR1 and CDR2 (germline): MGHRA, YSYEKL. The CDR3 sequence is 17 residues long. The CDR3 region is CASSQATGSSYNSPLHF. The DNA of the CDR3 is TGCGCCAGCAGCCAAGCGACAGGCAGCTCCTATAATTCACCCCTCCACTTT.

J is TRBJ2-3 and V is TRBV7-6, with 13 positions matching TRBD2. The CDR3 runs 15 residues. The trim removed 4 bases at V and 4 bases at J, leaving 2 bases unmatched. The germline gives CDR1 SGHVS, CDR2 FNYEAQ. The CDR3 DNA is TGTGCCAGCAGCTGGACTAGCGGGGGTTCAGATACGCAGTATTTT. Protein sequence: CASSWTSGGSDTQYF.

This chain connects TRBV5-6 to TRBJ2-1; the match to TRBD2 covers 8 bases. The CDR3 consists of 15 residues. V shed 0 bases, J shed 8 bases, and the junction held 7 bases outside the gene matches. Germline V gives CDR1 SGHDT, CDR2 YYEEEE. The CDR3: CASSLAGGALDEQFF. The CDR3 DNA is TGTGCCAGCAGCTTGGCGGGGGGGGCTTTGGATGAGCAGTTCTTC.

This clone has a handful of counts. CDR3 sequence: CSVGGTAGNTIYF. CDR3 nucleotides: TGCAGCGTAGGCGGGACCGCTGGAAACACCATATATTTT. V and J are TRBV29-1 and TRBJ1-3; maybe TRBD1 (5 bases). From germline, CDR1 is SQVTM and CDR2 ANQGSEA. Trimming pared 6 bases from V and 2 bases from J, leaving 11 bases between. The CDR3 is made up of 13 amino acids. Filled out from reference TRBV29-1 and TRBJ1-3, the complete variable domain reads SAVISQKPSRDICQRGTSLTIQCQVDSQVTMMFWYRQQPGQSLTLIATANQGSEATYESGFVIDKFPISRPNLTFSTLTVSNMSPEDSSIYLCSVGGTAGNTIYFGEGSWLTVV.